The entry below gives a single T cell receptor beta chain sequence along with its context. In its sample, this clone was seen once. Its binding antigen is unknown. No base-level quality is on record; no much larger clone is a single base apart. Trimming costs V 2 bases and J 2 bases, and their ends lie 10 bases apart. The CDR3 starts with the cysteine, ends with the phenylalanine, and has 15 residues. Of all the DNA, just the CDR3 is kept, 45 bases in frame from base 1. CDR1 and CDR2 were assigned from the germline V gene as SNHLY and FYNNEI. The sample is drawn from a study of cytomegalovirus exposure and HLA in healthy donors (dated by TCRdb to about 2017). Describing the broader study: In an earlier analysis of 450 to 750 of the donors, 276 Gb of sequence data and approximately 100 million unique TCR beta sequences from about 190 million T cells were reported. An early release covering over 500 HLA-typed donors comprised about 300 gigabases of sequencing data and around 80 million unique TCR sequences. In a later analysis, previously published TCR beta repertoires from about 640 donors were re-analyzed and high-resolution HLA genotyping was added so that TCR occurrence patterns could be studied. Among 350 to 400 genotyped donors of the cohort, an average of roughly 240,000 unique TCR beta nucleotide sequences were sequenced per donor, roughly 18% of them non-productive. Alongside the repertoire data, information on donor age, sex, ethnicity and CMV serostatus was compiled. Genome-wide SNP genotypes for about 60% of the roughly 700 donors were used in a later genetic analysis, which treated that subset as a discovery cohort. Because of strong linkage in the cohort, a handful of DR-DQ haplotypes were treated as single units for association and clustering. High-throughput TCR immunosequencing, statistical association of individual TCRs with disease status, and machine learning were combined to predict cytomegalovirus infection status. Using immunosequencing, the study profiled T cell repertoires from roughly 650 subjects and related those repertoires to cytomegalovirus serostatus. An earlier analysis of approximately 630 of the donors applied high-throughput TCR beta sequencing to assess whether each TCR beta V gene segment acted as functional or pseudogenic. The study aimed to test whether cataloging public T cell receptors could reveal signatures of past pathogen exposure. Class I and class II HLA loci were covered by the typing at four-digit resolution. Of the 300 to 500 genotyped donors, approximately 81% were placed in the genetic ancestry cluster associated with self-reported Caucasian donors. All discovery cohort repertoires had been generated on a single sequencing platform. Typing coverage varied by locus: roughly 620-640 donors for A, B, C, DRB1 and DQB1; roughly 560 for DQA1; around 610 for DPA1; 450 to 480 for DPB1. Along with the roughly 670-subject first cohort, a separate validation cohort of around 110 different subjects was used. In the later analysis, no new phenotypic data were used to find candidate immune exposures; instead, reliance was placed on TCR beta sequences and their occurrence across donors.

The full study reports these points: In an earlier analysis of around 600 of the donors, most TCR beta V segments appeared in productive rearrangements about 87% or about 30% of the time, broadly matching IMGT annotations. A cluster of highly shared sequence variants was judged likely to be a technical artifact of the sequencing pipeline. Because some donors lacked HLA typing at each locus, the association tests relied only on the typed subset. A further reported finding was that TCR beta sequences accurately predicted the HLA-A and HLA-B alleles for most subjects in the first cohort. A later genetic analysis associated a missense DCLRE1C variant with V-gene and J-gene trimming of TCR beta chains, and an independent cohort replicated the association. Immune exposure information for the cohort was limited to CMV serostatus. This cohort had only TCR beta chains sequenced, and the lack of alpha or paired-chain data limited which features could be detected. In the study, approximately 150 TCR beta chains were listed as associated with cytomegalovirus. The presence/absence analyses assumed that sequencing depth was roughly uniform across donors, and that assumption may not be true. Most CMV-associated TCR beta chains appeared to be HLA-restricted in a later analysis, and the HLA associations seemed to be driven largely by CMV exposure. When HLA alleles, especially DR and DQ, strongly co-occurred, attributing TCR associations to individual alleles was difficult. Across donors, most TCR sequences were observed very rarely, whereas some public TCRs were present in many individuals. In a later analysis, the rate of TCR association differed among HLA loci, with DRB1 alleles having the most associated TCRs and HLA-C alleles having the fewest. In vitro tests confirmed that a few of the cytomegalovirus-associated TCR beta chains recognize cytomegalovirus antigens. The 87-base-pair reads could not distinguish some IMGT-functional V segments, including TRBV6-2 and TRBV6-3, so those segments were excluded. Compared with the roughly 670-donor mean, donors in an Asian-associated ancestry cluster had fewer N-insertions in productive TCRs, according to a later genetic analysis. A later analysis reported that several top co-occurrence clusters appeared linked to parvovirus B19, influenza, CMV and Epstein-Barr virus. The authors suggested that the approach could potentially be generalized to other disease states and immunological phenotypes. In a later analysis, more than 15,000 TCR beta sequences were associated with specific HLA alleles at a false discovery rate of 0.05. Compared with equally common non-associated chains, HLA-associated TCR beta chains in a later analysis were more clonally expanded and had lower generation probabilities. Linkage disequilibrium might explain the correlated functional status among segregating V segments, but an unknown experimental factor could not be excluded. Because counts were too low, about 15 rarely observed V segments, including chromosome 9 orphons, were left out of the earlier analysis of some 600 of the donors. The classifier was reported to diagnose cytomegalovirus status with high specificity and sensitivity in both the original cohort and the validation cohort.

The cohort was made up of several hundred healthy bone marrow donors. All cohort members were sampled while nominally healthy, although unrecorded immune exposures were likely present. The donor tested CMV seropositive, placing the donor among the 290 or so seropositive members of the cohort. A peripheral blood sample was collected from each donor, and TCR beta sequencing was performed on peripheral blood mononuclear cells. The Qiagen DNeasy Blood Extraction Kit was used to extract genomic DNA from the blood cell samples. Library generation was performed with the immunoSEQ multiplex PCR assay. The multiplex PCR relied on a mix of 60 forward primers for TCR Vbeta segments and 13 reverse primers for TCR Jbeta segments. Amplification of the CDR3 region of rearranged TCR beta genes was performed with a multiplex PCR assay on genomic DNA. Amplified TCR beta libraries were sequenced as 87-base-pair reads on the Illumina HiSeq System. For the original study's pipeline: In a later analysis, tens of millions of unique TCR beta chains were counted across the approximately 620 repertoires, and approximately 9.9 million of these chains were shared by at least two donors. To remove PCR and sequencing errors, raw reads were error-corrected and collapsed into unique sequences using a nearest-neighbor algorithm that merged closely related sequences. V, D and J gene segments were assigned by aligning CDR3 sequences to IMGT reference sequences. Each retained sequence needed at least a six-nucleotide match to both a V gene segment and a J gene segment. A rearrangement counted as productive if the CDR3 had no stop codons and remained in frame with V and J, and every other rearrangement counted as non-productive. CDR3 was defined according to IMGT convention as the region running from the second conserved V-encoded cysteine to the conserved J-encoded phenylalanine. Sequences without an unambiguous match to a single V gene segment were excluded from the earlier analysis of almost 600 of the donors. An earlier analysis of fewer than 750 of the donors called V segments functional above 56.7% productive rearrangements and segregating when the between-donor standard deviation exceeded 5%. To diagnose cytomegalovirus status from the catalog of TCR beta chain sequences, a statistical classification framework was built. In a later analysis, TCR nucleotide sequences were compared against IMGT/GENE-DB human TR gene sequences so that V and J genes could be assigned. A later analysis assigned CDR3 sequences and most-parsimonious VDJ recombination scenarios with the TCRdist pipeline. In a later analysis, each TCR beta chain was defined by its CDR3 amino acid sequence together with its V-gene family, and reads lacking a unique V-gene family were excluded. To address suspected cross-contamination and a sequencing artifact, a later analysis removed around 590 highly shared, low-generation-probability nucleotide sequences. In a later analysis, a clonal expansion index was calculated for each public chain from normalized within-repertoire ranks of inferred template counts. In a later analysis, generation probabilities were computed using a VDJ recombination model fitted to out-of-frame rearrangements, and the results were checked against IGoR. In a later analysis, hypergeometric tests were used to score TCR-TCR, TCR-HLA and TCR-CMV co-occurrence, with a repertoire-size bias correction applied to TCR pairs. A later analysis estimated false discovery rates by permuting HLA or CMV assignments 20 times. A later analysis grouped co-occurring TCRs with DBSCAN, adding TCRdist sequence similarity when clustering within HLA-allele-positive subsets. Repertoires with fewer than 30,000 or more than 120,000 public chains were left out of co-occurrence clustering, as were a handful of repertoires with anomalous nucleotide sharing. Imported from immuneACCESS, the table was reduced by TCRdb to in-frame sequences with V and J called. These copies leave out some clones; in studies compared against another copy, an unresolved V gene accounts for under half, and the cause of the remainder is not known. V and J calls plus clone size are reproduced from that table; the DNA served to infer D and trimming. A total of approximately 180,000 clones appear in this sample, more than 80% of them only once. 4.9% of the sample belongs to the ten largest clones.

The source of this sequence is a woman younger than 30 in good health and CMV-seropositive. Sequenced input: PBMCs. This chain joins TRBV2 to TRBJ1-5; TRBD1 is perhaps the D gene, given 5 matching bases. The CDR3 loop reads CASSEPGYGNQPQHF. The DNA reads TGTGCCAGCAGTGAACCAGGGTACGGCAATCAGCCCCAGCATTTT.